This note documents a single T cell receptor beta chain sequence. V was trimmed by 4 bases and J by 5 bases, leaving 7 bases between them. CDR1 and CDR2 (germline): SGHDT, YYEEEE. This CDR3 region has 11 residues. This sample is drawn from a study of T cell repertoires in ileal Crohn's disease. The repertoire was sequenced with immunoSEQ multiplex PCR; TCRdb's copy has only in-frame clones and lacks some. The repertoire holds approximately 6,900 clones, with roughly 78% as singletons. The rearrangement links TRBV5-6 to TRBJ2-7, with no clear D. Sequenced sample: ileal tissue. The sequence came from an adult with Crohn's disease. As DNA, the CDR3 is TGTGCCAGCAGCCGTTTCCACGAGCAGTACTTC. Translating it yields CASSRFHEQYF. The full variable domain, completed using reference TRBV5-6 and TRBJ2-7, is DAGVTQSPTHLIKTRGQQVTLRCSPKSGHDTVSWYQQALGQGPQFIFQYYEEEERQRGNFPDRFSGHQFPNYSSELNVNALLLGDSALYLCASSRFHEQYFGPGTRLTVT.